The present T cell receptor beta chain was sequenced within a study of synovial regulatory T cells in juvenile arthritis. Study information: Treatments: a few naive, roughly 6 methotrexate, one methotrexate plus infliximab, one unknown. Notes on the study in general: Largely private between patients, iaTreg TCR repertoires showed partial overlap with synovial Teff and blood CPL repertoires.

For this clone: The antigen is unknown.

Data came from immunoSEQ multiplex PCR; TCRdb stores just in-frame clones and leaves some out. Its table records more than 7,500 clones. Sequencing was carried out using Treg cells from blood. Subset denoted: remaining (HLA-DR-negative) circulating blood Treg cells. This sequence originates from a donor between 2 and 29 years old with juvenile idiopathic arthritis.

CDR3 region: CASSYSGGYQHF. The rearrangement joins TRBV6-5 to TRBJ1-5. Germline CDR1 reads MNHEY; CDR2 reads SVGAGI. The length of the CDR3 is 12 residues. No DNA has been recorded.